One T cell receptor beta chain is described in this entry. Its antigen is still unknown. An input of about 0.5 to 1 ug of RNA was subjected to reverse transcription using random hexamers. TCRdb redid the calling of the immunoSEQ multiplex PCR reads with MiXCR, one entry per CDR3 protein. Here the sample spans more than 65,000 distinct CDR3 sequences, approximately 95% being singletons. The sample is drawn from a study of CD8 T cells in Susac syndrome. General observations from the study: The study found that Susac CD8+ clonal expansion peaked in TEMRA cells and active patients.

This CDR3 contains 14 residues. Looked up from germline, CDR1 is SGDLS and CDR2 is YYNGEE. Between the trimmed V and J ends, which lost 0 bases and 5 bases, there was a span of 11 bases. The receptor's source is a human donor with Susac syndrome. The rearrangement links TRBV9 to TRBJ1-1; D gene unclear. The material sequenced was CD8+ T cells from PBMCs. The CDR3 sequence: CASSVAGGGTEAFF. The CDR3 bases are TGTGCCAGCAGCGTAGCTGGCGGAGGGACTGAAGCTTTCTTT.